Following are 13 T cell receptor beta chains from one sample sequenced in a study of T cell responses to AZD1222 COVID-19 vaccine. Libraries were prepared by immunoSEQ multiplex PCR; TCRdb keeps only in-frame clonotypes and omits some of them. The data hold roughly 70,000 clones, with 79% observed a single time. Sequenced here: peripheral blood, sampled on day 0 of MenACWY control vaccination. The source of these receptors is an adult in good health.

The chain uses TRBV6-5 and TRBJ2-7, with D perhaps TRBD1 (6 bases). The length of the CDR3 is 13 residues. V was shortened by 4 bases and J by 7 bases, with 14 bases between the two germline ends. Germline V gives CDR1 MNHEY, CDR2 SVGAGI. CDR3 bases: TGTGCCAGCAGTTCCGGACAGCCGCGAGAGCAGTACTTC. The encoded protein is CASSSGQPREQYF.

V is TRBV29-1 and J is TRBJ2-1; 10 nucleotides agree with TRBD2. V was clipped by 5 bases and J by 9 bases; unmatched bases: 7. In germline, CDR1 is SQVTM, CDR2 ANQGSEA. This CDR3 comprises 13 residues. The CDR3 DNA reads as TGCAGCGTTCAAGCTAGCGGGGGTACTGAGCAGTTCTTC. Its protein is CSVQASGGTEQFF.

The chain has TRBV6-5 and TRBJ1-2, with D perhaps TRBD1 (5 bases). The CDR3 is 15 residues long. The germline V and J ends were trimmed by 0 bases and 2 bases, with 10 bases remaining between them. Per the germline V gene, CDR1 is MNHEY and CDR2 is SVGAGI. CDR3 sequence (DNA): TGTGCCAGCAGTTACTCGCCCACAGGAAACTATGGCTACACCTTC. It encodes CASSYSPTGNYGYTF.

The rearrangement links TRBV24-1 to TRBJ1-4; D is unresolved. Germline V gene lookup returns CDR1 KGHDR and CDR2 SFDVKD. The CDR3 extends over 15 amino acids. Trimming left V 4 bases short and J 11 bases short, with 19 bases between. CDR3 nucleotides: TGTGCCACCAGTGACCTCCTAGACGTGGGAGGCAAACTGTTTTTT. Translation gives CATSDLLDVGGKLFF.

This clone was seen a handful of times. This chain links TRBV4-1 with TRBJ1-1; D is possibly TRBD1 (5 bases). Deletions cut 8 bases from V and 0 bases from J, with 13 bases between. The CDR3 spans 14 residues. Germline V gives CDR1 MGHRA, CDR2 YSYEKL. DNA of the CDR3: TGCGCCAGCCGGGGCCCATTCATGAACACTGAAGCTTTCTTT. This gives the protein CASRGPFMNTEAFF.

The V and J genes are TRBV5-6 and TRBJ2-7, with TRBD1 matching 10 bases. The CDR3 is 14 residues long. V shed 4 bases, J shed 4 bases, and the junction held 5 bases outside the gene matches. The V gene's germline CDR1 is SGHDT and CDR2 YYEEEE. CDR3 coding DNA: TGTGCCAGCAGCCAGATGGGACAGGGGTACGAGCAGTACTTC. This encodes CASSQMGQGYEQYF.

The chain links TRBV7-2 to TRBJ1-2; 8 positions match TRBD1. V lost 0 bases, J lost 8 bases, and 8 bases stayed unmatched. The CDR3 extends over 15 amino acids. Germline CDR1 SGHTA, CDR2 FQGNSA. The CDR3 is CASSLAIGQGGGYTF. The CDR3 bases are TGTGCCAGCAGCTTAGCGATAGGACAGGGAGGAGGCTACACCTTC.

V is TRBV21-1 and J is TRBJ2-1. TRBV21-1 is assigned pseudogene status. This CDR3 contains 15 residues. The CDR3 DNA reads as TGTGCCAGCAGCAAAGCCCAGGACGGACACAATGAGCAGTTCTTC. Translation: CASSKAQDGHNEQFF.

The chain couples TRBV18 to TRBJ2-6; 8 bases line up with TRBD2. After removal of 3 bases from V and 0 bases from J, the junction contained 4 bases not matched to a gene. The germline gives CDR1 KGHSH, CDR2 LQKENI. The CDR3 is made up of 17 amino acids. For the CDR3, the DNA is TGTGCCAGCTCACCCCTAGCGGGCTCCTCTGGGGCCAACGTCCTGACTTTC. The encoded protein is CASSPLAGSSGANVLTF.

As DNA, the CDR3 is TGTGCCAGCAGGCCTGGACAGGGCGAGACCCAGTACTTC. The encoded protein is CASRPGQGETQYF. The chain is built from TRBV5-4 and TRBJ2-5, with TRBD1 identical over 8 bases. Germline V gene sequence: CDR1 SGHNT, CDR2 YYREEE (reference sequence). This CDR3 region has 13 residues. Germline trimming cut 5 bases from V and 5 bases from J; bases unmatched to any gene: 5.

The chain uses TRBV7-9 and TRBJ1-2; no clear D. The CDR3 extends over 14 amino acids. Trimming shortened V by 2 bases and J by 8 bases, and 15 bases separated the two germline ends. The V gene's germline CDR1 is SEHNR and CDR2 FQNEAQ (reference sequence). CDR3 loop: CASSLPVGVEGYTF. The CDR3 DNA reads as TGTGCCAGCAGCTTACCGGTAGGAGTCGAGGGCTACACCTTC.

Remarks on this clone: The junction does not match germline at one end; this may be a read error. This rearrangement joins TRBV7-2 to TRBJ2-2; the match to TRBD2 covers 8 bases. The CDR3 totals 15 residues. CDR1 and CDR2 (germline): SGHTA, FQGNSA. The DNA for the CDR3 is TGTGCAAGCAGCCCAATGGCGGGGGGTGGCGGGGAGCTGTTTTTT. It yields the protein CASSPMAGGGGELFF.

The rearrangement joins TRBV28 to TRBJ1-6; 9 bases fit TRBD1. Germline-derived CDR1 and CDR2 are MDHEN and SYDVKM. V was pared by 10 bases and J by 6 bases, with 10 bases of the junction left unmatched. The CDR3 is 15 amino acids. CDR3 loop: CAISKRDRANSPLHF. CDR3 bases: TGTGCCATTTCGAAAAGGGACAGGGCTAATTCACCCCTCCACTTT.